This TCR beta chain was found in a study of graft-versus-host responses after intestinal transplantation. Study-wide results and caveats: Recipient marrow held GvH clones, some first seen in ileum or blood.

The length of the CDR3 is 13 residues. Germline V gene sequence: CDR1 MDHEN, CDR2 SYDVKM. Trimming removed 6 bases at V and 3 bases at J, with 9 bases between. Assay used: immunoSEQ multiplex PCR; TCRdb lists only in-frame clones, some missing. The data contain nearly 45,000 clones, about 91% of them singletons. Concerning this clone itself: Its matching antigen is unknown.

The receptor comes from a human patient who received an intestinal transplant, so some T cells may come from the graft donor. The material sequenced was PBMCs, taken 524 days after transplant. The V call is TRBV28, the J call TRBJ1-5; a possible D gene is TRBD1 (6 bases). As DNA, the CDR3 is TGTGCCAGCAGCCGACAGGCCAATCAGCCCCAGCATTTT. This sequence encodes CASSRQANQPQHF. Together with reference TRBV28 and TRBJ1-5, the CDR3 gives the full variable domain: DVKVTQSSRYLVKRTGEKVFLECVQDMDHENMFWYRQDPGLGLRLIYFSYDVKMKEKGDIPEGYSVSREKKERFSLILESASTNQTSMYLCASSRQANQPQHFGDGTRLSIL.